This TCR beta chain was retrieved from a study of cytomegalovirus exposure and HLA in healthy donors. Primers for the PCR totalled 60 Vbeta and 13 Jbeta. Produced via immunoSEQ multiplex PCR; TCRdb's table is partial and in-frame only. The table has about 160,000 clones, about 80% seen once. Germline V lookup: CDR1 MDHEN, CDR2 SYDVKM. This CDR3 has 13 residues. V shed 7 bases and J shed 5 bases, with 14 bases lying between them. The chain has TRBV28 and TRBJ1-1, with D unclear. This clonotype was sampled from a man aged 25 to 45 in good health and CMV-seronegative. Input material: PBMCs. In DNA form, the CDR3 reads TGTGCCAGCATCAGCCGGGTGGAGACTGAAGCTTTCTTT. Translation gives CASISRVETEAFF.